This entry features one T cell receptor (beta chain) sequence. These data come from a study of blood T cell repertoires in COVID-19. Study information: Acute-phase and convalescent COVID-19 samples originated in the United States, Italy and Spain. T cells, B-cell-depleted T cells, or PBMCs supplied cDNA or gDNA.

Per the original methods: Reference gene primer amplification yielded estimated nucleated cell counts. Clones were sequenced by immunoSEQ multiplex PCR, and TCRdb holds only the in-frame ones, with some missing. Clonal size and the V and J genes are those of that table, whereas D and trimming came from the DNA. Among roughly 230,000 clones, around 80% were seen once, and the ten largest hold 27%. This CDR3 is built from 14 residues. Germline CDR1 ENHRY, CDR2 SYGVKD. The V segment lost 4 bases and the J segment 5 bases; nucleotides outside the gene matches: 8. Source material: peripheral blood. This chain links TRBV10-3 with TRBJ2-7; 7 bases agree with TRBD1. This sequence originates from a man in his forties or fifties with acute or convalescent COVID-19. The CDR3 region has the DNA TGTGCCATCAGTGGTGGCAGGGGGTTGGACGAGCAGTACTTC. Translation gives CAISGGRGLDEQYF.